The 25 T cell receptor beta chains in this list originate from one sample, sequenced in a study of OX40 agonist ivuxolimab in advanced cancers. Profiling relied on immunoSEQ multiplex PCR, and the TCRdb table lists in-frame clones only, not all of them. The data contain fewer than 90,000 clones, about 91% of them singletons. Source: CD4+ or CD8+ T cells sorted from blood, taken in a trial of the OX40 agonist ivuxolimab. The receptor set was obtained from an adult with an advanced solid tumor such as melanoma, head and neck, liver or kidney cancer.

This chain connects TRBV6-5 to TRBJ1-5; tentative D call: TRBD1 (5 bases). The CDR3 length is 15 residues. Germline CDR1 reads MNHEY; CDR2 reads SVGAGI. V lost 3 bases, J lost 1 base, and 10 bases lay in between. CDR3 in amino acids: CASSYGGESNQPQHF. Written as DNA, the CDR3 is TGTGCCAGCAGTTATGGAGGGGAGAGCAATCAGCCCCAGCATTTT.

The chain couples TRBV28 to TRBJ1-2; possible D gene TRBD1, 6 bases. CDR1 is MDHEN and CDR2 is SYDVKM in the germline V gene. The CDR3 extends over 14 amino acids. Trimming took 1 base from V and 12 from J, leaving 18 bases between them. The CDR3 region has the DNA TGTGCCAGCAGTTTATCCAGGGGCTTACGGTACCACACCTTC. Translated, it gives CASSLSRGLRYHTF.

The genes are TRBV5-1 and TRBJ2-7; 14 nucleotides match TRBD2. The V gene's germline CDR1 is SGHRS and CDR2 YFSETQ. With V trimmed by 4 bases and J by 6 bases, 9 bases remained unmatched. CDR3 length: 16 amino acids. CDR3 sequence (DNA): TGCGCCAGCAGCCCGGGACTAGCGGGAGTAGGAATCGAGCAGTACTTC. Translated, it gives CASSPGLAGVGIEQYF.

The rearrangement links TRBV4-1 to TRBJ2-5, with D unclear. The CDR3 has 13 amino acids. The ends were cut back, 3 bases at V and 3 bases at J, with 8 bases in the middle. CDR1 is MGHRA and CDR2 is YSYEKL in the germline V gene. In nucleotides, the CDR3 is TGCGCCAGCAGCCAGAGTCGCAAAGAGACCCAGTACTTC. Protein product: CASSQSRKETQYF.

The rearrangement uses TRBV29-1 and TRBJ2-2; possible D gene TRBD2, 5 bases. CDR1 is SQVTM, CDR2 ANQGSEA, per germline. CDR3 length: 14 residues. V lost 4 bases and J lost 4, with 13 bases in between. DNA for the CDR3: TGCAGCGTTGTAGAGCGGACCTCCACCGGGGAGCTGTTTTTT. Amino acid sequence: CSVVERTSTGELFF.

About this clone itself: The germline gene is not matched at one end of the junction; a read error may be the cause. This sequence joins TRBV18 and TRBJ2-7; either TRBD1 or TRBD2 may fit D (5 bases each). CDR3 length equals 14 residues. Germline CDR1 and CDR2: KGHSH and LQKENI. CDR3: CASSPSEGRTTSNF. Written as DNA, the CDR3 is TGTGCCAGCTCACCAAGTGAGGGGCGAACGACGTCGAACTTC. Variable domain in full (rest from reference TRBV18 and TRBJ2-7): NAGVMQNPRHLVRRRGQEARLRCSPMKGHSHVYWYRQLPEEGLKFMVYLQKENIIDESGMPKERFSAEFPKEGPSILRIQQVVRGDSAAYFCASSPSEGRTTSNFGPGTRLTVT.

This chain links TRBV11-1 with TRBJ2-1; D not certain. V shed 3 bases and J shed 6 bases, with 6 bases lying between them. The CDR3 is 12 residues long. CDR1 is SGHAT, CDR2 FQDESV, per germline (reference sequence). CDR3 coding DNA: TGTGCCAGCAGCTTTAAATTCAATGAGCAGTTCTTC. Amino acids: CASSFKFNEQFF.

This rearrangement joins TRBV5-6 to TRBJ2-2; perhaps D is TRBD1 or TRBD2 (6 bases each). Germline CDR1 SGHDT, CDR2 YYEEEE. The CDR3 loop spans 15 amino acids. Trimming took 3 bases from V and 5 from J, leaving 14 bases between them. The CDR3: CASSSETGRTGELFF. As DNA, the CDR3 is TGTGCCAGCAGCTCGGAAACAGGGAGGACCGGGGAGCTGTTTTTT.

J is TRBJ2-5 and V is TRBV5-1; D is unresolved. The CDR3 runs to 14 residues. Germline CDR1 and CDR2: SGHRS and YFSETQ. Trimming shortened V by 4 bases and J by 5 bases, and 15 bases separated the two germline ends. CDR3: CASSPSGLGETQYF. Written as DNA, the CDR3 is TGCGCCAGCAGCCCATCCGGGTTAGGGGAGACCCAGTACTTC.

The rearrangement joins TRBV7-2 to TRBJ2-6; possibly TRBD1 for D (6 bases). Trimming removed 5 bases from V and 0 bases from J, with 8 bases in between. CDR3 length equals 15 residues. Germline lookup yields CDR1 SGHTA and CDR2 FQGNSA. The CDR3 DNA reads TGTGCCAGCAGCGACAGGAACTCTGGGGCCAACGTCCTGACTTTC. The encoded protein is CASSDRNSGANVLTF.

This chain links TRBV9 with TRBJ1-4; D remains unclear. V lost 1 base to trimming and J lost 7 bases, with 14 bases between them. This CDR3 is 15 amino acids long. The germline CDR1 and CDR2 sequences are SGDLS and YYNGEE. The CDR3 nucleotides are TGTGCCAGCAGCGTATCGGCACAGAAGATTGAAAAACTGTTTTTT. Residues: CASSVSAQKIEKLFF. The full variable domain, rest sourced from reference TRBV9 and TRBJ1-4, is DSGVTQTPKHLITATGQRVTLRCSPRSGDLSVYWYQQSLDQGLQFLIQYYNGEERAKGNILERFSAQQFPDLHSELNLSSLELGDSALYFCASSVSAQKIEKLFFGSGTQLSVL.

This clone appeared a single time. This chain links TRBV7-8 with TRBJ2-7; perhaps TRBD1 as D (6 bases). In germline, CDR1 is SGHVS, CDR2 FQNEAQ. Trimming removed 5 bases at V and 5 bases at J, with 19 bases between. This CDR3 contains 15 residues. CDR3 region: CASSPNSLRGNEQYF. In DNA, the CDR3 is TGTGCCAGCAGCCCTAACTCTTTAAGGGGGAACGAGCAGTACTTC.

CDR3 sequence (DNA): TGTGCCAGCAGTTATTCCGGGACAGCGGTCAATGAGCAGTTCTTC. This translates into CASSYSGTAVNEQFF. The rearrangement joins TRBV6-5 to TRBJ2-1, with 7 bases matching TRBD1. Trimming cost V 3 bases and J 6 bases; bases outside gene matches: 8. Per germline, CDR1 MNHEY and CDR2 SVGAGI. The CDR3 consists of 15 residues.

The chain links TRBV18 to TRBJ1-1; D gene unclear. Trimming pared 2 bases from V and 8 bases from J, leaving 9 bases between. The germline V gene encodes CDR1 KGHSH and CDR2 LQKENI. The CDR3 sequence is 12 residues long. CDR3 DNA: TGTGCCAGCTCACCAAGTAGGGAGGAAGCTTTCTTT. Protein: CASSPSREEAFF.

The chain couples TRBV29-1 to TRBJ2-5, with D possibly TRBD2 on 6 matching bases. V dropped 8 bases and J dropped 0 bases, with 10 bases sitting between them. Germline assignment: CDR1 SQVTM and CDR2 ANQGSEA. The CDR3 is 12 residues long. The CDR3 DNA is TGCAGCATGGAGCGGGACCAAGAGACCCAGTACTTC. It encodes CSMERDQETQYF.

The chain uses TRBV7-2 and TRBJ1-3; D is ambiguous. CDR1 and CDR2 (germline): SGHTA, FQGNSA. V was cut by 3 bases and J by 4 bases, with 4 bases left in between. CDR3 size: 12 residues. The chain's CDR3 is CASSLTGNTIYF. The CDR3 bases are TGTGCCAGCAGCTTGACAGGAAACACCATATATTTT.

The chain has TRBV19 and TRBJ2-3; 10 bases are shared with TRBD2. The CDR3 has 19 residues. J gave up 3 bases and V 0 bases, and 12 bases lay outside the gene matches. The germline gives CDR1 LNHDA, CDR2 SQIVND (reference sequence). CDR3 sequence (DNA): TGTGCCAGTAGTATAGAGGGGCCTTCCGGGACTAGCGCTACAGATACGCAGTATTTT. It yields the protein CASSIEGPSGTSATDTQYF.

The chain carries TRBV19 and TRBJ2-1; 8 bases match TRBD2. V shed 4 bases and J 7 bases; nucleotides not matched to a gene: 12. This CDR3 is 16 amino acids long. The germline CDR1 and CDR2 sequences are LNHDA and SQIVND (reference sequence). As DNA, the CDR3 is TGTGCCAGTAGTACCCCGCGTACCGGACTAGCAAATGAGCAGTTCTTC. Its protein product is CASSTPRTGLANEQFF.

The CDR3 DNA reads TGTGCCAGCAGCTTGGCAGCGGGCCTCCGGGATGAGCAGTTCTTC. It encodes CASSLAAGLRDEQFF. The chain uses TRBV5-8 and TRBJ2-1; TRBD2 might be the D (6 bases). The V end was cut by 0 bases, the J end by 8 bases, with 15 bases between. In germline, CDR1 is SGHTS, CDR2 YDEGEE. The CDR3 runs to 15 residues.

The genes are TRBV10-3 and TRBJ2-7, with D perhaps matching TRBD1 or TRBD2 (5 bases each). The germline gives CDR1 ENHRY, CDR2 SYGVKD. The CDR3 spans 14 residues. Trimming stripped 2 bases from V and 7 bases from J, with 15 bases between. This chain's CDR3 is CAISEGQSREEQYF. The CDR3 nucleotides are TGTGCCATCAGTGAGGGTCAGTCCAGGGAGGAGCAGTACTTC.

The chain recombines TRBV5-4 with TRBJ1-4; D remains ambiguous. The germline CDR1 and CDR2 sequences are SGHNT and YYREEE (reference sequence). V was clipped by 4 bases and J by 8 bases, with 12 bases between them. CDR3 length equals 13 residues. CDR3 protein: CASSTGQSEKLFF. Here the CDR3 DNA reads TGTGCCAGCAGCACGGGCCAGTCAGAAAAACTGTTTTTT.

The CDR3 here is CASISHGTGYEQYF. The CDR3 bases are TGTGCCAGCATCTCCCACGGGACAGGCTACGAGCAGTACTTC. The gene calls are TRBV28 and TRBJ2-7, with 8 positions matching TRBD1. The CDR3 totals 14 residues. Germline assignment: CDR1 MDHEN and CDR2 SYDVKM. The trim removed 7 bases at V and 3 bases at J, leaving 8 bases unmatched.

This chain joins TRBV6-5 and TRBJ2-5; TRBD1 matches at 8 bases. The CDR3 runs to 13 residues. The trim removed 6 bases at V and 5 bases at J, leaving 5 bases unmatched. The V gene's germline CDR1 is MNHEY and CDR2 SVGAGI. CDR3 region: CASRRTGKETQYF. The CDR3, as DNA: TGTGCCAGCAGACGGACAGGGAAGGAGACCCAGTACTTC.

The CDR3 nucleotides are TGTGCCAGCAGCCCAACTAGCGGGAGGGGATACGAGCAGTACTTC. It specifies CASSPTSGRGYEQYF. The chain combines TRBV7-6 with TRBJ2-7; 13 bases agree with TRBD2. CDR1 is SGHVS, CDR2 FNYEAQ, per germline. The CDR3 loop spans 15 amino acids. The V and J ends lost 5 bases and 4 bases, in that order; junction bases with no gene match: 5.

The CDR3 sequence: CASGTDNEKLFF. For the CDR3, the DNA is TGTGCCAGCGGGACAGATAATGAAAAACTGTTTTTT. The rearrangement uses TRBV6-5 and TRBJ1-4; 7 nucleotides align to TRBD1. CDR3 length: 12 residues. Germline trimming cut 8 bases from V and 4 bases from J; bases unmatched to any gene: 1. CDR1 MNHEY and CDR2 SVGAGI come from the germline V gene.